The 14 T cell receptor beta chains below come from one sample, sequenced in a study of regulatory T cells in long-lasting Graves disease. Time point noted: persistent/refractory GD, antithyroid drugs over 5 years with positive TRAb. Generation of the TCR library employed RNA extracted from PBMCs. HTBI primers from iRepertoire and Arm-PCR of CDR3 regions yielded the TCR beta libraries. TCRdb called the multiplex PCR reads again in MiXCR, with one record for every CDR3 protein. The sample includes about 470,000 distinct CDR3 sequences, about 20% of them seen just once. This sample comprised peripheral blood mononuclear cells (PBMCs), obtained when the disease was refractory, from a patient treated with antithyroid drugs. Receptors originate from a female donor with Graves disease.

The V call is TRBV11-2, the J call TRBJ2-2; the match to TRBD2 covers 7 bases. Germline values: CDR1 SGHAT, CDR2 FQNNGV. V lost 6 bases, J lost 4 bases, and 8 bases stayed unmatched. The CDR3 consists of 15 residues. The CDR3 protein is CASRTGGRGTGELFF. The CDR3 DNA is TGTGCCAGCAGGACGGGCGGGAGAGGCACCGGGGAGCTGTTTTTT.

This clonotype was seen at least ten times. This sequence joins TRBV6-1 and TRBJ1-2; D unclear. The CDR3 is 13 residues long. Between the trimmed V and J ends, which lost 10 bases and 4 bases, there was a span of 16 bases. Germline V gives CDR1 MNHNS, CDR2 SASEGT. Here the CDR3 reads CATTSDQAYGYTF. The CDR3 bases are TGTGCCACCACGTCCGATCAAGCCTATGGCTACACCTTC.

The chain carries TRBV27 and TRBJ2-7; D possibly corresponds to TRBD2 (6 bases). The length of the CDR3 is 17 residues. Germline assignment: CDR1 MNHEY and CDR2 SMNVEV (reference sequence). Trimming took off 6 bases at V and 0 bases at J, with 21 bases between the two ends. In DNA form, the CDR3 reads TGTGCCAGCAGGACGAACGCTCTAGCGCCCAACTCCTACGAGCAGTACTTC. It is translated as CASRTNALAPNSYEQYF.

This clonotype has more than one count but fewer than ten. This rearrangement joins TRBV4-2 to TRBJ1-2; D might be TRBD1 (6 bases). Germline V gene sequence: CDR1 LGHNA, CDR2 YNFKEQ. This CDR3 has 16 amino acids. V was cut by 6 bases and J by 7 bases, with 24 bases left in between. CDR3 in amino acids: CASRPRKGGPDGGYTF. The DNA of the CDR3 is TGTGCCAGCAGACCAAGAAAGGGGGGGCCGGACGGTGGCTACACCTTC.

This clonotype was counted many times. The rearrangement links TRBV5-1 to TRBJ1-2; D is undetermined. Germline CDR1 is SGHRS and CDR2 is YFSETQ. V was clipped by 5 bases and J by 2 bases, with 10 bases between them. The CDR3 has 13 amino acids. This CDR3 is CASRPHENYGYTF. CDR3 coding DNA: TGCGCCAGCAGGCCCCACGAAAACTATGGCTACACCTTC.

This clonotype was observed a few times. The gene calls are TRBV7-2 and TRBJ2-5; tentative D call: TRBD2 (6 bases). Germline V CDR1 and CDR2: SGHTA, FQGNSA. V shed 5 bases and J shed 7 bases, with 23 bases lying between them. The CDR3 has 16 amino acids. Here the CDR3 reads CASSKNSGLPARTQYF. CDR3 bases: TGTGCCAGCAGCAAGAACTCGGGACTCCCCGCGCGGACCCAGTACTTC.

This clonotype was seen more than once but under ten times. The chain couples TRBV12-3 or TRBV12-4 to TRBJ1-5; D is perhaps TRBD1 (6 bases). The length of the CDR3 is 18 residues. V gave up 7 bases and J gave up 4 bases, with 26 bases separating them. The CDR3 region is CASILGGFGPGGNQPQHF. CDR3 in DNA: TGTGCCAGCATCCTGGGGGGCTTTGGCCCAGGTGGTAATCAGCCCCAGCATTTT.

The chain uses TRBV29-1 and TRBJ2-7, with D possibly matching TRBD1 (6 bases). Germline assignment: CDR1 SQVTM and CDR2 ANQGSEA. The CDR3 runs to 11 residues. Between the trimmed V and J ends, which lost 6 bases and 9 bases, there was a span of 15 bases. CDR3 DNA: TGCAGCGTCCCACACAGGGTGGTGCAGTACTTC. Protein product: CSVPHRVVQYF.

This clonotype was seen only a few times. The rearrangement uses TRBV25-1 and TRBJ2-7; the D gene is possibly TRBD1 (5 bases). The V gene lost 3 bases and the J gene lost 6 bases, with 12 bases spanning the gap. Per germline, CDR1 MGHDK and CDR2 SYGVNS. The CDR3 has 13 residues. The CDR3 loop reads CASSDRVSPEQYF. DNA of the CDR3: TGTGCCAGCAGTGACAGGGTTTCGCCCGAGCAGTACTTC.

This clonotype was observed at least ten times. The rearrangement links TRBV2 to TRBJ1-2; 8 nucleotides agree with TRBD1. The CDR3 consists of 14 residues. The ends lost 8 bases at V and 3 bases at J; junction bases unmatched: 8. Germline V CDR1 and CDR2: SNHLY, FYNNEI. The CDR3 nucleotides are TGTGCCAGCGATACAGGGGGAGTTGACTATGGCTACACCTTC. This sequence encodes CASDTGGVDYGYTF.

This clonotype was seen ten or more times. V and J are TRBV27 and TRBJ2-2; TRBD1 matches 9 bases. Looked up from germline, CDR1 is MNHEY and CDR2 is SMNVEV (reference sequence). The V segment lost 5 bases and the J segment 5 bases; nucleotides outside the gene matches: 9. The CDR3 is made up of 16 amino acids. The CDR3 DNA sequence: TGTGCCAGCAGTACCGGACAGGGGATCGGGACCGGGGAGCTGTTTTTT. Residues: CASSTGQGIGTGELFF.

This clonotype was seen at least ten times. The chain uses TRBV2 and TRBJ1-1, with a possible D match to TRBD1 (6 bases). CDR3 length: 15 amino acids. Germline V gene sequence: CDR1 SNHLY, CDR2 FYNNEI. Trimming pared 7 bases from V and 4 bases from J, leaving 19 bases between. CDR3 sequence reads: CASNSVSARGTEAFF. CDR3 DNA sequence: TGTGCCAGCAACTCAGTATCGGCCAGGGGCACTGAAGCTTTCTTT.

Of note for this clonotype: One junction end disagrees with the germline gene, perhaps due to a read error. The V gene is TRBV6-1, the J gene TRBJ1-1, with D maybe TRBD1 (6 bases). The CDR3 runs to 15 residues. Per germline, CDR1 MNHNS and CDR2 SASEGT. This chain's CDR3 is CASSHRQDLNTEALF. CDR3 in DNA: TGTGCCAGCAGTCACAGACAGGACCTGAACACTGAAGCTCTCTTT.

A few counts support this clonotype. V gene TRBV20-1 combines with J gene TRBJ2-7, with D possibly matching TRBD1 (6 bases). The CDR3 runs 13 residues. Germline CDR1 DFQATT, CDR2 SNEGSKA (reference sequence). The germline V and J ends were trimmed by 6 bases and 0 bases, with 12 bases remaining between them. The CDR3 reads CSAIQGNSYEQYF. Written as DNA, the CDR3 is TGCAGTGCGATACAGGGAAACTCCTACGAGCAGTACTTC.